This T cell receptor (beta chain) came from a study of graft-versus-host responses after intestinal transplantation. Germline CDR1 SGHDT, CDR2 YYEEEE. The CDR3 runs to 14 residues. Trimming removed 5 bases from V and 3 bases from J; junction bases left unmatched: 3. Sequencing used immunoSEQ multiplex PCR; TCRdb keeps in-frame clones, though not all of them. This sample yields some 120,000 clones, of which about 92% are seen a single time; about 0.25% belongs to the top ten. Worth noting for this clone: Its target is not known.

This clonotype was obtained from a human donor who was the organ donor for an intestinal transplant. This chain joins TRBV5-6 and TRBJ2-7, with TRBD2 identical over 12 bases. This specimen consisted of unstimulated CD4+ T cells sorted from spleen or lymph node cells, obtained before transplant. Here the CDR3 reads CASSPGLAGYEQYF. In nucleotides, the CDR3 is TGTGCCAGCAGTCCGGGACTAGCGGGCTACGAGCAGTACTTC. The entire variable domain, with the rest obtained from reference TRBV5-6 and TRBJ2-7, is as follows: DAGVTQSPTHLIKTRGQQVTLRCSPKSGHDTVSWYQQALGQGPQFIFQYYEEEERQRGNFPDRFSGHQFPNYSSELNVNALLLGDSALYLCASSPGLAGYEQYFGPGTRLTVT.